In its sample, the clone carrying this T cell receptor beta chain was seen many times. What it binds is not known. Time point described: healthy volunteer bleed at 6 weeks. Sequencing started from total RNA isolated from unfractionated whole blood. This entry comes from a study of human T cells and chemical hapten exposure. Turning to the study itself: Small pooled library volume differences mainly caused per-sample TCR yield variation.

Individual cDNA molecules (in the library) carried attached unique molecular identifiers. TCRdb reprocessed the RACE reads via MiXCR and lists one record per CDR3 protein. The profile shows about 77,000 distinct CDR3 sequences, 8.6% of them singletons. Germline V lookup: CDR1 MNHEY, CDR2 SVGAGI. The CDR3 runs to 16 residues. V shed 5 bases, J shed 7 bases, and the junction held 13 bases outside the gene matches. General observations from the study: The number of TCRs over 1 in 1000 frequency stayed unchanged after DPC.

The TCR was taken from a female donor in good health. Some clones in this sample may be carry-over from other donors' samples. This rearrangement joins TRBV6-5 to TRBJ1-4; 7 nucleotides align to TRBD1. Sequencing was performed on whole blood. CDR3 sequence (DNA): TGTGCCAGCAGTGGAGAAACAGGGGCGATTGGTGAAAAACTGTTTTTT. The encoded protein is CASSGETGAIGEKLFF.